Included here is one T cell receptor beta chain sequence, with context. The antigen is not known. The CDR3 does not close with the conserved phenylalanine or tryptophan, likely indicating a read error. The sample originates from a study of tumor and adjacent non-tumor tissue in lung cancer. Across the whole study: Stage I to III disease affected roughly ten men and 5 women aged roughly 31 to 80. Samples averaged around 4 million productive TCRbeta reads each. Study-wide points: TCR diversity was significantly greater in tumor than normal lung tissue. Tumor TCR diversity, when higher, was linked to shorter survival.

RNA was extracted from bulk tissue without any cell sorting. More than 3 cm separated this lung sample from the edge of the tumor. The library came from three nested PCR rounds adapted from ARM-PCR protocols. TCRdb analysed the multiplex PCR reads with MiXCR anew, one entry per CDR3 protein. This repertoire shows around 80,000 distinct CDR3 sequences, 76% found once; its top ten account for around two fifths. The CDR3 has 14 residues. Germline-derived CDR1 and CDR2 are MNHEY and SVGAGI. Sequenced sample: distant non-tumor lung tissue. The chain recombines TRBV6-5 with TRBJ1-2; the D is unclear. The clonotype originates from an older man with non-small cell lung cancer. The CDR3: CASGRTGERYVYTI. The CDR3 DNA reads as TGTGCCAGCGGGAGGACCGGGGAGCGCTATGTCTACACCATC.